Below, 30 T cell receptor beta chains from the same sample are listed, as sequenced in a study of T-cell reconstitution after alpha-beta-depleted transplantation in children. During its preparation, the TCRbeta library received unique molecular identifiers. One entry per CDR3 protein, called by TCRdb with MiXCR from the PCR reads. Of 250,000 to 350,000 distinct CDR3 sequences in the sample, over 20% were seen once. The material sequenced was PBMCs, mostly from graft donor cells, taken 180 days after TCRalphabeta/CD19-depleted stem cell transplant. These receptor sequences come from a male patient aged 10 to 17 who had a stem cell transplant for acute lymphoblastic leukemia, so the T cells may come from the graft donor.

The V and J genes are TRBV7-2 and TRBJ2-2; 7 positions agree with TRBD1. Trimming took 3 bases from V and 7 from J; bases not matched to a gene: 5. Germline V gives CDR1 SGHTA, CDR2 FQGNSA. The CDR3 length is 14 residues. The chain's CDR3 is CASSFKQGIGELFF. DNA for the CDR3: TGTGCCAGCAGCTTCAAACAGGGGATCGGGGAGCTGTTTTTT.

This clonotype was seen only a few times. V usage is TRBV3-1 and J usage is TRBJ1-5, with 8 nucleotides matching TRBD1. This CDR3 spans 18 amino acids. CDR1 and CDR2 (germline): LGHDT, YNNKEL (reference sequence). V lost 3 bases to trimming and J lost 1 base; unmatched junction nucleotides: 11. CDR3 loop: CASSQPGGQEPSNQPQHF. CDR3 sequence (DNA): TGTGCCAGCAGCCAGCCTGGGGGACAGGAGCCGAGCAATCAGCCCCAGCATTTT.

V gene TRBV27 combines with J gene TRBJ2-3; TRBD2 aligns across 7 bases. After removal of 3 bases from V and 2 bases from J, the junction contained 11 bases not matched to a gene. CDR1 and CDR2 (germline): MNHEY, SMNVEV (reference sequence). The CDR3 loop spans 17 amino acids. Here the CDR3 DNA reads TGTGCCAGCAGTTTGGCGGAGGCTAGCGGACCCACAGATACGCAGTATTTT. Translating it yields CASSLAEASGPTDTQYF.

J is TRBJ2-5 and V is TRBV19, with TRBD1 identical over 9 bases. CDR3 length: 15 residues. Germline lookup yields CDR1 LNHDA and CDR2 SQIVND (reference sequence). V trimming: 3 bases; J trimming: 4 bases; junction bases outside the gene matches: 6. The CDR3 DNA reads as TGTGCCAGTAGTATGCGGGACAGGGAACTAGAGACCCAGTACTTC. Its protein product is CASSMRDRELETQYF.

This sequence joins TRBV20-1 and TRBJ2-1; 8 positions match TRBD2. The CDR3 length is 15 residues. V lost 5 bases to trimming and J lost 5 bases; unmatched junction nucleotides: 11. Germline lookup yields CDR1 DFQATT and CDR2 SNEGSKA (reference sequence). CDR3 DNA sequence: TGCAGTGCTCCCGGGGGGGCTAGCGGACACAATGAGCAGTTCTTC. Protein product: CSAPGGASGHNEQFF.

The CDR3 region is CSVEEGSTLDEQYF. CDR3 bases: TGCAGCGTTGAAGAAGGGTCGACGTTGGACGAGCAGTACTTC. This rearrangement joins TRBV29-1 to TRBJ2-7; no clear D gene. CDR1 and CDR2 from the germline V gene are SQVTM and ANQGSEA. The CDR3 consists of 14 residues. V lost 0 bases to trimming and J lost 5 bases, with 14 bases between them.

This clonotype was seen only a few times. The CDR3 loop reads CSASLMTAYNEQFF. Written as DNA, the CDR3 is TGCAGTGCTAGTCTTATGACCGCCTACAATGAGCAGTTCTTC. V is TRBV20-1 and J is TRBJ2-1; D ambiguous. Trimming pared 3 bases from V and 2 bases from J, leaving 11 bases between. CDR3 size: 14 residues. Germline CDR1 DFQATT, CDR2 SNEGSKA (reference sequence).

The rearrangement uses TRBV5-1 and TRBJ2-1; unclear D gene. This CDR3 is built from 13 residues. Germline values: CDR1 SGHRS, CDR2 YFSETQ. V gave up 0 bases and J gave up 1 base, with 2 bases separating them. The CDR3 here is CASSLASYNEQFF. The CDR3 nucleotides read TGCGCCAGCAGCTTGGCATCCTACAATGAGCAGTTCTTC.

The chain is built from TRBV27 and TRBJ2-1, with 7 bases identical to TRBD1. CDR1 is MNHEY and CDR2 is SMNVEV in the germline V gene (reference sequence). V shed 1 base, J shed 4 bases, and the junction held 13 bases outside the gene matches. This CDR3 spans 18 amino acids. CDR3 DNA: TGTGCCAGCAGTTTATGGGGTAGGGGGCTGGAATCGTACAATGAGCAGTTCTTC. It codes for CASSLWGRGLESYNEQFF.

The sample holds a few counts of this clonotype. The chain has TRBV7-6 and TRBJ1-1, with TRBD1 identical over 9 bases. Germline-derived CDR1 and CDR2 are SGHVS and FNYEAQ. There are 14 residues in the CDR3. V dropped 4 bases and J dropped 6; count of bases not matched to a gene: 6. The CDR3 protein is CASSWTGAESEAFF. CDR3 DNA: TGTGCCAGCAGCTGGACAGGGGCCGAGTCTGAAGCTTTCTTT.

Only a few counts were recorded for this clonotype. V is TRBV27 and J is TRBJ1-4; 7 nucleotides agree with TRBD1. This CDR3 region has 13 residues. From germline, CDR1 is MNHEY and CDR2 SMNVEV (reference sequence). Germline trimming cut 4 bases from V and 10 bases from J; bases unmatched to any gene: 6. The CDR3 DNA is TGTGCCAGCAGTTCAACAGGGGTGGGAAAACTGTTTTTT. It encodes CASSSTGVGKLFF.

This chain connects TRBV7-2 to TRBJ2-1; D is unresolved. CDR3 length equals 13 residues. Germline CDR1 SGHTA, CDR2 FQGNSA. The V gene lost 6 bases and the J gene lost 2 bases, with 8 bases spanning the gap. The CDR3 DNA sequence: TGTGCCAGCAGAGACCAGGCCTACAATGAGCAGTTCTTC. As protein: CASRDQAYNEQFF.

V gene TRBV20-1 combines with J gene TRBJ1-5; D is ambiguous. Trimming shortened V by 2 bases and J by 9 bases, and 14 bases separated the two germline ends. The CDR3 totals 13 residues. CDR1 is DFQATT, CDR2 SNEGSKA, per germline (reference sequence). CDR3 DNA: TGCAGTGCTAGACGGGTGGATTATTCGCCCCAGCATTTT. Protein sequence: CSARRVDYSPQHF.

This clonotype was detected a few times. The chain combines TRBV29-1 with TRBJ2-1; the match to TRBD1 covers 9 bases. J gave up 5 bases and V 7 bases, and 6 bases lay outside the gene matches. From germline, CDR1 is SQVTM and CDR2 ANQGSEA. The CDR3 extends over 13 amino acids. The CDR3 spells CSADRGINNEQFF. In nucleotides, the CDR3 is TGCAGCGCCGACAGGGGGATCAACAATGAGCAGTTCTTC.

The chain uses TRBV19 and TRBJ1-5; D remains unclear. Trimming removed 9 bases from V and 4 bases from J, with 10 bases in between. Germline V gene sequence: CDR1 LNHDA, CDR2 SQIVND (reference sequence). The CDR3 has 12 amino acids. For the CDR3, the DNA is TGTGCCAGCGCTGATATTAATCAGCCCCAGCATTTT. Translation: CASADINQPQHF.

V is TRBV12-3 or TRBV12-4 and J is TRBJ2-5; 8 positions agree with TRBD1. With V trimmed by 8 bases and J by 5 bases, 7 bases remained unmatched. CDR3 length: 13 residues. CDR3 DNA: TGTGCCAGCTCCCAGGGGGCGCGGGAGACCCAGTACTTC. Residues: CASSQGARETQYF.

This chain connects TRBV27 to TRBJ2-7, with D perhaps matching TRBD2 (5 bases). Germline CDR1 reads MNHEY; CDR2 reads SMNVEV (reference sequence). The germline V and J ends were trimmed by 6 bases and 3 bases, with 15 bases remaining between them. The CDR3 has 14 residues. The CDR3 sequence: CASRPLEVDYEQYF. The CDR3 nucleotides are TGTGCCAGCAGGCCCCTGGAGGTGGACTACGAGCAGTACTTC.

This sequence joins TRBV4-1 and TRBJ2-7; D is perhaps TRBD1 (6 bases). CDR1 and CDR2 (germline): MGHRA, YSYEKL. The CDR3 loop spans 13 amino acids. The V end was cut by 2 bases, the J end by 4 bases, with 9 bases between. The CDR3 loop reads CASSQLGQYEQYF. The CDR3 DNA is TGCGCCAGCAGCCAACTTGGACAGTACGAGCAGTACTTC.

The chain uses TRBV10-3 and TRBJ2-7; D could derive from TRBD1 or TRBD2 (5 bases each). Germline CDR1 ENHRY, CDR2 SYGVKD. V lost 1 base and J 2 bases, leaving 9 bases between the germline ends. The length of the CDR3 is 14 residues. Here the CDR3 reads CAISEWGTTYEQYF. Here the CDR3 DNA reads TGTGCCATCAGTGAGTGGGGGACCACCTACGAGCAGTACTTC.

This chain links TRBV27 with TRBJ2-7; tentative D call: TRBD1 (6 bases). V was shortened by 5 bases and J by 3 bases, with 17 bases between the two germline ends. The CDR3 loop spans 15 amino acids. Germline lookup yields CDR1 MNHEY and CDR2 SMNVEV (reference sequence). CDR3 loop: CASSRGTQGRYEQYF. The CDR3 DNA reads as TGTGCCAGCAGTAGGGGTACACAGGGTCGCTACGAGCAGTACTTC.

This clonotype was detected ten times or more. The chain employs TRBV5-1 and TRBJ2-7; D gene uncertain. V lost 0 bases to trimming and J lost 1 base, with 14 bases between them. This CDR3 spans 16 amino acids. Germline V lookup: CDR1 SGHRS, CDR2 YFSETQ. The CDR3 here is CASSLGQKGDSYEQYF. CDR3 bases: TGCGCCAGCAGCTTGGGGCAGAAGGGCGATTCCTACGAGCAGTACTTC.

This clonotype was picked up many times. V and J are TRBV29-1 and TRBJ2-1, with D tentatively TRBD2 (6 bases). The CDR3 is 14 residues long. The germline V gene encodes CDR1 SQVTM and CDR2 ANQGSEA. V was clipped by 7 bases and J by 4 bases, with 17 bases between them. The CDR3, as DNA: TGCAGCGGCACAAGAGTGGGGGGTTACAATGAGCAGTTCTTC. This gives the protein CSGTRVGGYNEQFF.

V gene TRBV7-9 combines with J gene TRBJ2-1; no reliable D call. V was pared by 9 bases and J by 5 bases, with 2 bases between. The CDR3 sequence is 9 residues long. Per germline, CDR1 SEHNR and CDR2 FQNEAQ (reference sequence). The CDR3 coding sequence is TGTGCCAGTAACAATGAGCAGTTCTTC. This translates into CASNNEQFF.

The rearrangement joins TRBV7-8 to TRBJ2-7, with D perhaps matching TRBD1 (6 bases). The germline CDR1 and CDR2 sequences are SGHVS and FQNEAQ. The CDR3 is made up of 14 amino acids. V lost 1 base, J lost 4 bases, and 11 bases lay in between. This CDR3 reads CASSLETGMYEQYF. The CDR3 coding sequence is TGTGCCAGCAGCTTAGAAACAGGGATGTACGAGCAGTACTTC.

This clonotype has more than one count but fewer than ten. The chain joins TRBV20-1 to TRBJ2-3; D call uncertain. Germline CDR1 is DFQATT and CDR2 is SNEGSKA (reference sequence). The V and J ends lost 3 bases and 6 bases respectively, with 13 bases between them. The CDR3 spans 13 residues. CDR3 in amino acids: CSASLGSRDTQYF. In DNA, the CDR3 is TGCAGTGCTAGCTTGGGCAGCCGGGATACGCAGTATTTT.

The chain has TRBV18 and TRBJ1-2, with no clear D. Germline lookup yields CDR1 KGHSH and CDR2 LQKENI. The CDR3 sequence is 14 residues long. The germline V and J ends were trimmed by 4 bases and 0 bases, with 9 bases remaining between them. The CDR3 loop is CASSQTNTNYGYTF. CDR3 nucleotides: TGTGCCAGCTCACAGACAAATACTAACTATGGCTACACCTTC.

This sequence joins TRBV15 and TRBJ2-2; 9 bases align to TRBD1. This CDR3 contains 15 residues. V gave up 1 base and J gave up 7 bases; unmatched junction bases: 4. The V gene's germline CDR1 is LNHNV and CDR2 YYDKDF (reference sequence). The CDR3 protein is CATSRAGQGIGELFF. The CDR3 region has the DNA TGTGCCACCAGCAGAGCGGGACAGGGTATCGGGGAGCTGTTTTTT.

This clonotype was recorded a few times. The V and J genes are TRBV5-1 and TRBJ2-1; D ambiguous. The CDR3 totals 12 residues. The V gene's germline CDR1 is SGHRS and CDR2 YFSETQ. With 2 bases removed from V and 7 bases from J, the gap between germline ends came to 7 bases. CDR3 residues: CASSFVGNEQFF. Here the CDR3 DNA reads TGCGCCAGCAGCTTTGTAGGGAATGAGCAGTTCTTC.

This clonotype came up a few times. J is TRBJ2-5 and V is TRBV19; a possible D gene is TRBD1 (6 bases). The germline gives CDR1 LNHDA, CDR2 SQIVND (reference sequence). This CDR3 has 16 amino acids. V lost 5 bases to trimming and J lost 5 bases, with 21 bases between them. CDR3 protein: CASSVADRSTGETQYF. DNA of the CDR3: TGTGCCAGTAGTGTCGCCGACAGGTCGACGGGGGAGACCCAGTACTTC.

This clonotype has a handful of counts. J is TRBJ2-1 and V is TRBV6-5; TRBD2 is a possible D gene (6 bases). The V end lost 2 bases, the J end lost 6 bases, and 14 bases lay between the germline ends. The length of the CDR3 is 15 residues. Germline V lookup: CDR1 MNHEY, CDR2 SVGAGI. The CDR3: CASSYGGIIGNEQFF. CDR3 sequence (DNA): TGTGCCAGCAGTTACGGCGGGATCATTGGCAATGAGCAGTTCTTC.